This TCR beta chain is from a study of cytomegalovirus exposure and HLA in healthy donors. This clone was seen a handful of times. Germline V CDR1 and CDR2: SGHDT, YYEEEE. There are 14 residues in the CDR3. Deletions cut 4 bases from V and 2 bases from J, with 11 bases between. The PCR made use of 60 Vbeta and 13 Jbeta primers. Sequenced by immunoSEQ multiplex PCR; TCRdb stores in-frame clones only, minus some. The repertoire includes under 250,000 clones, approximately 80% of them detected once, and less than 3.5% sits in the top ten. Sequencing was carried out using PBMCs. This chain connects TRBV5-6 to TRBJ2-3; weak D call: TRBD1 (5 bases). This TCR came from a woman aged 30 to 39 in good health and CMV-seronegative. CDR3 nucleotide sequence: TGTGCCAGCAGCGACAGACCCCACACAGATACGCAGTATTTT. Protein: CASSDRPHTDTQYF.